This TCR beta chain stems from a study of T cell repertoires in cytomegalovirus infection. Study context: The study used recently identified HLA-C-restricted and well-studied HLA-B-restricted CMV epitopes. From public TCR beta signatures came an indication of both CMV infection and matching HLA type. Study-wide results and limits: HLA-C-restricted CMV clonotypes gave the most frequent clonotype in two of eight donors.

CDR1 and CDR2 from the germline V gene are SEHNR and FQNEAQ (reference sequence). CDR3 length: 17 amino acids. V gave up 4 bases and J gave up 6 bases, with 22 bases separating them. Using its own MiXCR run on the reads, TCRdb lists one record per CDR3 protein. The sample lists approximately 50,000 distinct CDR3 sequences, about 18% seen once, with roughly two thirds in the top ten. This clonotype has more than one count but fewer than ten. Its antigen is still unknown. J is TRBJ2-1 and V is TRBV7-9, with TRBD2 as a possible D gene (5 bases). The clonotype comes from a human donor in good health (CMV status not recorded). Some clones in this sample may be carry-over from other donors' samples. The source was CD8+ T cells from cultured PBMCs, collected from culture after CMV antigen stimulation. The CDR3 region is CASSSPESPLAFNEQFF. The CDR3 bases are TGTGCCAGCAGCTCCCCCGAGTCTCCGCTAGCTTTCAATGAGCAGTTCTTC.